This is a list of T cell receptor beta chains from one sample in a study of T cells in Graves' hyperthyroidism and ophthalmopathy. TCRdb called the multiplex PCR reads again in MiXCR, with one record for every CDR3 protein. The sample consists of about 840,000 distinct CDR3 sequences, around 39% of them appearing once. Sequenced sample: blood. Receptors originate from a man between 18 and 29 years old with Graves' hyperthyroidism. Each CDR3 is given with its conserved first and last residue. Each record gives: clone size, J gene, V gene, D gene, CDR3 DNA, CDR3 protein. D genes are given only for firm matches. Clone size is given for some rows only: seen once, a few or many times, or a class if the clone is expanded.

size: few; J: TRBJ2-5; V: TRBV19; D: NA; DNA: TGTGCCAGTAGTATCCTACCGACTCAGGGTAGAGAGACCCAGTACTTC; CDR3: CASSILPTQGRETQYF
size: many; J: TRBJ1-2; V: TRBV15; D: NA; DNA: TGTGCCACCAGCAGAGATAGAAGGACAGCCGAATTC; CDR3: CATSRDRRTAEF
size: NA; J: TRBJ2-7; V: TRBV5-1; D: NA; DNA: TGCGCCAGCAGCTATCAGCGTAGTGGGGCGGCCTACGAGCAGTACTTC; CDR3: CASSYQRSGAAYEQYF
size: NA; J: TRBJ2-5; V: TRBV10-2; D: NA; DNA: TGCGCCAGCAGGGGGGGGCAGCAAGAGACCCAGTACTTC; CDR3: CASRGGQQETQYF
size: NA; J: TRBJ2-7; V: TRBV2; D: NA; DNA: TGTGCCAGCAGTTTGAGGGGACCGACTTACGAGCAGTACTTC; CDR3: CASSLRGPTYEQYF
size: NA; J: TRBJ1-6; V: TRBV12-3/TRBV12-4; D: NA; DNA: TGTGCCAGCAGTTTCCTCCGAGTTGGCTATAATTCACCCCTCCACTTT; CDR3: CASSFLRVGYNSPLHF
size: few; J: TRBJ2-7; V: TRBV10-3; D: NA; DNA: TGTGCCATCAAATTCTCGGGGGACCTACACGAGCAGTACTTC; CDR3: CAIKFSGDLHEQYF
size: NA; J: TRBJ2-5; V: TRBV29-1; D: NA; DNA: TGCAGCCCTAGGGGAAATACCCAGTACTTC; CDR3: CSPRGNTQYF
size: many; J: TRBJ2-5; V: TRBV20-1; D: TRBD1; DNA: TGCAGTGCTAGACTACCTCAGGGGGAAGGGGAGACCCAGTACTTC; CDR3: CSARLPQGEGETQYF
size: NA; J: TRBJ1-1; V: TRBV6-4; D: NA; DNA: TGCGCCAGCAGCCTTCCTCAGGTAGTCATGAACACTGAAGCTTTCTTT; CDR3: CASSLPQVVMNTEAFF
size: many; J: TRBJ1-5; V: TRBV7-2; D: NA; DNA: TGTGCCAGCAGCCGAGCCTCCATGAGGGGCAATCAGCCCCAGCATTTT; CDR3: CASSRASMRGNQPQHF
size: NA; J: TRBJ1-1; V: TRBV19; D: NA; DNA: TGTGCCAGTTGTTACCCGGGGACGAAAAACACTGAAGCTTTCTTT; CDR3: CASCYPGTKNTEAFF
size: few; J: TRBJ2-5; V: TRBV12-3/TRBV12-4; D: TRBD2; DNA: TGTGCCAGCAGTCACCGGCGGGGGGTGGGAGAGACCCAGTACTTC; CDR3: CASSHRRGVGETQYF
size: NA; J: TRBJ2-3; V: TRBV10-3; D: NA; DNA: TGTGCCATCAGTGAGTCGGACGGGAGCCCAGATACGCAGTATTTT; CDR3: CAISESDGSPDTQYF
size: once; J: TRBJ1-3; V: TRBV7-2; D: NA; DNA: TGTGCCAGCAGCTTAACGGGAGACACCATATATTTT; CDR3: CASSLTGDTIYF
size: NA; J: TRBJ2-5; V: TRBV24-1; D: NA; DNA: TGTGCCACCAGTGATATCAAACAGGGTCTCGGAGAGACCCAGTACTTC; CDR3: CATSDIKQGLGETQYF
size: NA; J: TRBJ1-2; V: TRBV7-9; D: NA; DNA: TGTGCCAGCAGCTTCTCTATGGGATTTGAAGACGATGGCTACACCTTC; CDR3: CASSFSMGFEDDGYTF
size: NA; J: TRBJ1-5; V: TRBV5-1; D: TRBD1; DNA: TGCGCCAGCAGCTTTCTGGGACAGCCCATTCAGCCCCAGCATTTT; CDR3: CASSFLGQPIQPQHF
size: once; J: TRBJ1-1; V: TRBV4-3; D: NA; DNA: TGCGCCAGCAGCCAAGATGCGGGGATGGGAGCTTTCTTT; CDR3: CASSQDAGMGAFF
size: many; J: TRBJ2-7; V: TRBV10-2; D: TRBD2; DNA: TGCGCCAGCAGTGGGGAGGGCGAGCAGTACTTC; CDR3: CASSGEGEQYF
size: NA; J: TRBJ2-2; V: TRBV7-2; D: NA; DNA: TGTGCCAGCAGCCCTTATGGCGGGGAGCTGTTTTTT; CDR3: CASSPYGGELFF
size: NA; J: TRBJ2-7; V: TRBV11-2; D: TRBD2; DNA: TGTGCCTGGAGTAGGGCGGGAGGTTTGTACGAGCAGTACTTC; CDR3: CAWSRAGGLYEQYF
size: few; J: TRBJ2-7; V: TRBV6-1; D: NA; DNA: TGTGCCAGCAGTGCCGGGGGTGGACCCTCCTACGAGCAGTACTTC; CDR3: CASSAGGGPSYEQYF
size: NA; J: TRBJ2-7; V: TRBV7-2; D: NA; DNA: TGCGCCAGCAGCCAAGATGGAAATTCCTACGAGCAGTACTTC; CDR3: CASSQDGNSYEQYF
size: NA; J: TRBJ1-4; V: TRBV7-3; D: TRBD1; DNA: TGTGCCAGCAGGCTAACAGGGGCGGGCGAAAAACTGTTTTTT; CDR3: CASRLTGAGEKLFF
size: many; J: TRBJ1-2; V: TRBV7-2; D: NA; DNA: TGTGCCAGCAGGGGCCGGGACCTTGGGTCCTACACCTTC; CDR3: CASRGRDLGSYTF
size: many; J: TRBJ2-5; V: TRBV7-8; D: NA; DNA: TGTGCCAGCAGCTTAGCGCTAGTCAGGAGGCCCCAAGAGACCCAGTACTTC; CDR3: CASSLALVRRPQETQYF
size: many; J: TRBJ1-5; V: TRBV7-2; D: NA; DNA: TGTGCCAGCAGCGCCAAGGGGGGGTTTGGACAGCCCCAGCATTTT; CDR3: CASSAKGGFGQPQHF
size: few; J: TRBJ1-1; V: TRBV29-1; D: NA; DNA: TGCAGCGTTTATCAGGGTAGGAACACTGAAGCTTTCTTT; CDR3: CSVYQGRNTEAFF
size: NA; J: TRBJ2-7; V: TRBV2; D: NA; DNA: TGTGCCAGCTCTCCTCAGGGGCGGTACTTC; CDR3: CASSPQGRYF
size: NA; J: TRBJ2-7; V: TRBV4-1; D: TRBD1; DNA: TGCGCCAGCAGCCAAGGGGGACAGGGACTCTCCTACGAGCAGTACTTC; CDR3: CASSQGGQGLSYEQYF
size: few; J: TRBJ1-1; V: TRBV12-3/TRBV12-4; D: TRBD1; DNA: TGTGCCAGCAGTTGGGGGACAGGCTTAAGGAACACTGAAGCTTTCTTT; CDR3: CASSWGTGLRNTEAFF
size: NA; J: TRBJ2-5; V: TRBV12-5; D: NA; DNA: TGTGCTAGTGCGTTGGGAGAGACCCAGTACTTC; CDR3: CASALGETQYF
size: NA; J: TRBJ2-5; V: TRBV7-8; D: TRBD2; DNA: TGTGCCAGCAGTATAATAGCGGGGGGGGCGACCCAGTACTTC; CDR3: CASSIIAGGATQYF
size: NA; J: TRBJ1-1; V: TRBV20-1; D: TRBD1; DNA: TGCAGTGCTTTACAGGGGGGGGACCTTAACACTGAAGCTTTCTTT; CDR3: CSALQGGDLNTEAFF
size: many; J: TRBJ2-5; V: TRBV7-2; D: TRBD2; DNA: TGTGCCAGCAGCTCTCGACTAGCGGGGGGCCAAGAGACCCAGTACTTC; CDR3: CASSSRLAGGQETQYF
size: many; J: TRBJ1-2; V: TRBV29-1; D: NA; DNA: TGCAGCGTCGAAGGGGGGGGGGCGGTTGGCTACACCTTC; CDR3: CSVEGGGAVGYTF
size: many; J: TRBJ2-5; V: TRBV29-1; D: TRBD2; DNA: TGCAGCGTTGAAGATCCGAGCGGGAGAGAGACCCAGTACTTC; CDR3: CSVEDPSGRETQYF
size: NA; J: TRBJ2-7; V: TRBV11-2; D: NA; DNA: TGTGCGCAGGACGGGCTTTCCTACGAGCAGTACTTC; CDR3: CAQDGLSYEQYF
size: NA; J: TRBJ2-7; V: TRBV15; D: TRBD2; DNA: TGTGCCACCAGCAGAGATTCTAGCGGGAGTGGGGAGCAGTACTTC; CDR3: CATSRDSSGSGEQYF